This passage covers 8 T cell receptor beta chains from one sample sequenced in a study of T and B cells in COVID-19 patients. Multiplex PCR with BIOMED2 TRB-A/B primer pools amplified TRB rearrangements. TCRdb recomputed calls from the multiplex PCR reads with MiXCR, one row per CDR3 protein. The repertoire holds about 15,000 distinct CDR3 sequences, roughly 29% seen once, with approximately 1.1% in the top ten. From blood, 250-500 ng of genomic DNA served as TRB template. Sequencing used blood. The source is a human donor who had recovered from COVID-19.

Only a few counts were recorded for this clonotype. The V gene is TRBV11-3, the J gene TRBJ1-1; perhaps TRBD1 as D (5 bases). The CDR3 totals 14 residues. Trimming pared 5 bases from V and 3 bases from J, leaving 13 bases between. CDR1 SGHNT and CDR2 YENEEA come from the germline V gene. This chain's CDR3 is CASSMPQVDTEAFF. In DNA, the CDR3 is TGTGCCAGCAGCATGCCACAGGTGGACACTGAAGCTTTCTTT.

This clonotype occurred a few times. V gene TRBV12-3 or TRBV12-4 combines with J gene TRBJ2-3; D is uncertain. V was cut by 3 bases and J by 6 bases, with 7 bases left in between. The CDR3 consists of 12 residues. The CDR3 DNA sequence: TGTGCCAGCAGTTTTGATCCCGATACGCAGTATTTT. Residues: CASSFDPDTQYF.

Written as DNA, the CDR3 is TGTGCCAGCTCACCCTCGGCCTTTTCGGTCGACATTCAGTACTTC. Protein: CASSPSAFSVDIQYF. The gene calls are TRBV18 and TRBJ2-4; D is uncertain. CDR1 is KGHSH and CDR2 is LQKENI in the germline V gene. V lost 3 bases to trimming and J lost 8 bases, with 17 bases between them. The CDR3 runs to 15 residues.

This clonotype was seen only once. The chain links TRBV29-1 to TRBJ2-1; 10 bases fit TRBD2. The J segment lost 7 bases and the V segment lost 2 bases, leaving 8 bases of the junction unmatched. The CDR3 covers 15 residues. CDR1 is SQVTM, CDR2 ANQGSEA, per germline. CDR3 DNA sequence: TGCAGCGTTGAAATGCTAGCGGGAGTCTGGAATGAGCAGTTCTTC. Translation gives CSVEMLAGVWNEQFF.

Only one count was recorded for this clonotype. The chain couples TRBV7-9 to TRBJ2-7; possible D gene TRBD1, 5 bases. Per the germline V gene, CDR1 is SEHNR and CDR2 is FQNEAQ (reference sequence). CDR3 length equals 16 residues. With 2 bases removed from V and 7 bases from J, the gap between germline ends came to 21 bases. CDR3 nucleotides: TGTGCCAGCAGCTTATTTAGGGGTGCGGCTCCCCGGGAGCAGTACTTC. As protein: CASSLFRGAAPREQYF. The full variable domain, rest sourced from reference TRBV7-9 and TRBJ2-7, is DTGVSQNPRHKITKRGQNVTFRCDPISEHNRLYWYRQTLGQGPEFLTYFQNEAQLEKSRLLSDRFSAERPKGSFSTLEIQRTEQGDSAMYLCASSLFRGAAPREQYFGPGTRLTVT.

There are a few counts of this clonotype. The chain is built from TRBV18 and TRBJ2-5, with 16 bases lining up with TRBD2. The CDR3 loop spans 19 amino acids. V shed 3 bases and J 2 bases; nucleotides not matched to a gene: 9. Germline CDR1 reads KGHSH; CDR2 reads LQKENI. This CDR3 is CASSPDRTGLAGGQETQYF. The CDR3 DNA reads TGTGCCAGCTCACCGGACAGGACGGGACTAGCGGGGGGGCAAGAGACCCAGTACTTC.

By share, this clonotype counts as medium-sized (0.01 to 0.1%). This chain links TRBV27 with TRBJ2-1; a possible D gene is TRBD2 (7 bases). The germline V gene has CDR1 MNHEY and CDR2 SMNVEV (reference sequence). The V gene lost 6 bases and the J gene lost 9 bases, with 21 bases spanning the gap. This CDR3 comprises 15 residues. The CDR3 loop is CASSPRGAGGREQFF. The DNA for the CDR3 is TGTGCCAGCAGCCCTCGGGGGGCCGGGGGTCGTGAGCAGTTCTTC.

This chain uses TRBV10-3 with TRBJ1-5; possible D gene TRBD1, 5 bases. Trimming removed 3 bases from V and 7 bases from J, with 13 bases in between. This CDR3 has 14 residues. Germline V gene sequence: CDR1 ENHRY, CDR2 SYGVKD. CDR3: CAISEERGLQPQHF. For the CDR3, the DNA is TGTGCCATCAGTGAAGAGAGGGGTTTACAGCCCCAGCATTTT.